This T cell receptor (beta chain) stems from a study of tumor and adjacent non-tumor tissue in lung cancer. Overall study findings and caveats: Tumor tissue had significantly higher TCR diversity than normal lung.

The V end was cut by 0 bases, the J end by 5 bases, with 8 bases between. Germline loops: CDR1 SGHRS, CDR2 YFSETQ. The CDR3 contains 13 residues. This clonotype was seen many times. As yet, its antigen is unknown. The library came from three nested PCR rounds adapted from ARM-PCR protocols. TCRdb reanalysed the multiplex PCR reads using MiXCR and keeps one entry per CDR3 protein. The sample carries about 70,000 distinct CDR3 sequences, less than 80% recorded once. The template was RNA from unsorted bulk tissue. The clonotype originates from a man in his sixties with non-small cell lung cancer. The J gene is TRBJ2-5, the V gene TRBV5-1; unclear D gene. The sequenced sample was lung tumor tissue. CDR3 amino acids: CASSLVFGETQYF. The CDR3 DNA follows: TGCGCCAGCAGCTTGGTCTTCGGGGAGACCCAGTACTTC.